A single sample is the source of the 25 T cell receptor beta chains below, sequenced in a study of T cells after yellow fever vaccination. One entry per CDR3 protein, called by TCRdb with MiXCR from the 5' RACE reads. The profile shows over 300,000 distinct CDR3 sequences, about 4% of them singletons. The specimen comprised PBMCs, sampled 5 days after the yellow fever booster vaccination. These TCRs come from a man between 18 and 35 years old who received the YFV17D yellow fever vaccine.

This chain uses TRBV20-1 with TRBJ1-5; perhaps TRBD1 as D (6 bases). Trimming removed 3 bases from V and 3 bases from J, with 21 bases in between. The CDR3 is made up of 17 amino acids. The germline V gene has CDR1 DFQATT and CDR2 SNEGSKA (reference sequence). The CDR3 sequence is CSARPRTDPRANQPQHF. CDR3 DNA sequence: TGCAGTGCTAGGCCGAGGACAGACCCGCGAGCCAATCAGCCCCAGCATTTT.

This clonotype was observed a few times. This chain uses TRBV4-3 with TRBJ1-2; possibly TRBD1 for D (5 bases). The CDR3 runs 15 residues. V lost 0 bases to trimming and J lost 6 bases, with 14 bases between them. The germline V gene encodes CDR1 LGHNA and CDR2 YSLEER. This CDR3 is CASSQDHGGPNGYTF. CDR3 in DNA: TGCGCCAGCAGCCAAGATCATGGGGGACCGAATGGCTACACCTTC.

This clonotype was seen more than once but under ten times. CDR3 nucleotides: TGTGCCAGCCGAAGGTCGGGGGCGGGCGGGGAGCTGTTTTTT. It is translated as CASRRSGAGGELFF. The V gene is TRBV5-6, the J gene TRBJ2-2; D might be TRBD1 or TRBD2, each matching 6 bases. The CDR3 is 14 amino acids. The germline V and J ends were trimmed by 7 bases and 7 bases, with 17 bases remaining between them. CDR1 and CDR2 from the germline V gene are SGHDT and YYEEEE.

This clonotype occurred a few times. The J gene is TRBJ2-7, the V gene TRBV28; TRBD1 is a possible D gene (6 bases). CDR3 size: 13 residues. Germline V CDR1 and CDR2: MDHEN, SYDVKM. Trimming shortened V by 5 bases and J by 2 bases, and 10 bases separated the two germline ends. CDR3 region: CASSAGQTYEQYV. CDR3 DNA sequence: TGTGCCAGCAGTGCCGGACAGACCTACGAGCAGTACGTC.

This clonotype was detected ten times or more. The chain recombines TRBV20-1 with TRBJ1-2, with D possibly being TRBD1 (5 bases). Germline values: CDR1 DFQATT, CDR2 SNEGSKA (reference sequence). The CDR3 is made up of 12 amino acids. Trimming pared 3 bases from V and 6 bases from J, leaving 11 bases between. The CDR3 DNA reads as TGCAGTGCTAGTACAGGTTCGAATGGCTACACCTTC. Amino acids: CSASTGSNGYTF.

The chain carries TRBV5-5 and TRBJ1-4, with a possible D match to TRBD1 (5 bases). V was pared by 3 bases and J by 0 bases, with 9 bases between. This CDR3 has 15 residues. The germline V gene encodes CDR1 SGHKS and CDR2 YYEKEE (reference sequence). Here the CDR3 reads CASSSWGATNEKLFF. The CDR3 region has the DNA TGTGCCAGCAGCTCCTGGGGCGCAACTAATGAAAAACTGTTTTTT. Filled out from reference TRBV5-5 and TRBJ1-4, the complete variable domain reads DAGVTQSPTHLIKTRGQQVTLRCSPISGHKSVSWYQQVLGQGPQFIFQYYEKEERGRGNFPDRFSARQFPNYSSELNVNALLLGDSALYLCASSSWGATNEKLFFGSGTQLSVL.

This clonotype was detected many times. The gene calls are TRBV6-2 or TRBV6-3 and TRBJ2-7, with D perhaps assigned TRBD1 or TRBD2 (5 bases each). Trimming stripped 7 bases from V and 2 bases from J, with 15 bases between. The CDR3 is 14 amino acids. Germline CDR1 and CDR2: MNHEY and SVGEGT. In nucleotides, the CDR3 is TGTGCCAGCAAGAAGCCGGGACCAACCTACGAGCAGTACTTC. It encodes CASKKPGPTYEQYF.

The CDR3 nucleotides read TGTGCCAGCAGCCCCGGGGACAGATACGAGCAGTACTTC. Translating it yields CASSPGDRYEQYF. The chain is built from TRBV7-9 and TRBJ2-7; TRBD1 matches at 7 bases. The CDR3 has 13 residues. Germline V gives CDR1 SEHNR, CDR2 FQNEAQ (reference sequence). Losses at the gene ends were 5 bases for V and 4 bases for J; bases not matched to a gene: 5.

This clonotype was picked up a small number of times. The chain uses TRBV7-3 and TRBJ2-3, with TRBD2 matching over 7 bases. The CDR3 is 15 residues long. The germline V gene encodes CDR1 SGHTA and CDR2 FQGTGA. The V gene end was trimmed by 3 bases and the J gene end by 8 bases; junction bases not matched to a gene: 11. CDR3 sequence reads: CASSLGGGPLFTQYF. Here the CDR3 DNA reads TGTGCCAGCAGCTTGGGCGGGGGACCTCTTTTTACGCAGTATTTT.

This clonotype has just a few counts. The CDR3 is CATSESAGGNEQYF. The CDR3 bases are TGTGCCACCAGTGAGTCAGCGGGGGGTAACGAGCAGTACTTC. This chain joins TRBV24-1 and TRBJ2-7; TRBD2 matches at 9 bases. Trimming cost V 4 bases and J 5 bases; bases outside gene matches: 5. This CDR3 has 14 amino acids. Germline loops: CDR1 KGHDR, CDR2 SFDVKD.

This clonotype was counted only a few times. This sequence joins TRBV20-1 and TRBJ1-1; D is possibly TRBD1 (6 bases). CDR1 and CDR2 from the germline V gene are DFQATT and SNEGSKA (reference sequence). This CDR3 has 14 residues. The V end was cut by 5 bases, the J end by 7 bases, with 20 bases between. CDR3: CSARKVQGGGEAFF. In nucleotides, the CDR3 is TGCAGTGCTCGAAAGGTACAGGGCGGGGGTGAAGCTTTCTTT.

This clonotype was recorded many times. The gene calls are TRBV12-3 or TRBV12-4 and TRBJ1-6; D is possibly TRBD1 (6 bases). The ends were cut back, 3 bases at V and 5 bases at J, with 11 bases in the middle. The CDR3 has 15 residues. CDR3 amino acids: CASSFGQGNNSPLHF. CDR3 coding DNA: TGTGCCAGCAGTTTTGGGCAGGGGAATAATTCACCCCTCCACTTT.

This clonotype showed up just a few times. This chain connects TRBV19 to TRBJ2-1, with unresolved D. Trimming cost V 9 bases and J 7 bases, with 28 bases left between them. Germline CDR1 LNHDA, CDR2 SQIVND (reference sequence). CDR3 length: 17 residues. The chain's CDR3 is CASCTPSERRPWNEQFF. CDR3 nucleotide sequence: TGTGCCAGCTGCACCCCGAGCGAGCGACGCCCCTGGAATGAGCAGTTCTTC.

This clonotype showed up many times. This rearrangement joins TRBV4-3 to TRBJ1-2; 7 bases map to TRBD1. Unmatched junction bases numbered 10, after V lost 4 bases and J lost 5 bases. The germline CDR1 and CDR2 sequences are LGHNA and YSLEER. This CDR3 contains 15 residues. The CDR3 loop reads CASSLEIGGGYGYTF. CDR3 nucleotide sequence: TGCGCCAGCAGCCTGGAGATAGGGGGCGGTTATGGCTACACCTTC.

The chain couples TRBV6-5 to TRBJ1-1; D remains ambiguous. The CDR3 length is 15 residues. Germline V gene data show CDR1 as MNHEY and CDR2 as SVGAGI. V dropped 0 bases and J dropped 1 base, with 9 bases sitting between them. The CDR3 here is CASSYSRPRNTEAFF. The CDR3 nucleotides read TGTGCCAGCAGTTACTCCCGTCCCAGGAACACTGAAGCTTTCTTT.

This clonotype has ten or more counts. The chain employs TRBV7-9 and TRBJ1-2; D remains unclear. Germline V gene data show CDR1 as SEHNR and CDR2 as FQNEAQ (reference sequence). CDR3 length: 15 amino acids. V shed 4 bases and J shed 7 bases, with 19 bases lying between them. The CDR3 region has the DNA TGTGCCAGCAGCTCCGGCGTTAACAGACCGGGTGGCTACACCTTC. Translating gives CASSSGVNRPGGYTF.

Remarks on this clonotype: Its ends do not fully match the called genes, so a read error is possible. This sequence joins TRBV20-1 and TRBJ1-6; possible D gene TRBD1, 5 bases. CDR1 is DFQATT and CDR2 is SNEGSKA in the germline V gene (reference sequence). The CDR3 has 15 residues. The CDR3 DNA sequence: TGCAGTGCTAGTGAGCAGGGATCCTATAATTCACCCCTACACTTT. Translating it yields CSASEQGSYNSPLHF.

This clonotype occurred many times. V gene TRBV29-1 combines with J gene TRBJ2-3; D is unclear. Between the trimmed V and J ends, which lost 4 bases and 4 bases, there was a span of 18 bases. The germline V gene has CDR1 SQVTM and CDR2 ANQGSEA. The CDR3 has 15 amino acids. DNA for the CDR3: TGCAGCGTTGGCGGCCCAATAACAGCCCCAGATACGCAGTATTTT. It is translated as CSVGGPITAPDTQYF.

This clonotype was picked up a small number of times. The chain joins TRBV5-4 to TRBJ1-4, with D unclear. Germline V lookup: CDR1 SGHNT, CDR2 YYREEE (reference sequence). The CDR3 length is 11 residues. Trimming cost V 1 base and J 8 bases, with 3 bases left between them. The CDR3 protein is CASSLMEKLFF. The CDR3 bases are TGTGCCAGCAGCTTGATGGAAAAACTGTTTTTT.

The V and J genes are TRBV12-3 or TRBV12-4 and TRBJ2-7, with TRBD1 matching 7 bases. The CDR3 runs to 14 residues. V dropped 7 bases and J dropped 3; count of bases not matched to a gene: 9. The CDR3 sequence is CASTQWGQNYEQYF. The CDR3 nucleotides read TGTGCCAGCACCCAATGGGGACAGAACTACGAGCAGTACTTC.

This clonotype was found many times. V gene TRBV7-3 combines with J gene TRBJ1-6; D uncertain. In germline, CDR1 is SGHTA, CDR2 FQGTGA. Trimming pared 0 bases from V and 4 bases from J, leaving 7 bases between. The CDR3 sequence is 15 residues long. DNA for the CDR3: TGTGCCAGCAGCTTAACTCCCAGTTATAATTCACCCCTCCACTTT. Translating gives CASSLTPSYNSPLHF.

The J gene is TRBJ2-1, the V gene TRBV4-2; 9 bases agree with TRBD1. The CDR3 contains 16 residues. Germline-derived CDR1 and CDR2 are LGHNA and YNFKEQ. With 2 bases clipped from V and 7 bases from J, the junction kept 9 bases outside the gene matches. As DNA, the CDR3 is TGTGCCAGCAGCCAACAACAGGGGGCATATAGGAATGAGCAGTTCTTC. Encoded protein: CASSQQQGAYRNEQFF.

This clonotype was counted between two and nine times. This chain joins TRBV20-1 and TRBJ2-1; tentatively, D is TRBD1 (5 bases). The CDR3 totals 13 residues. Trimming removed 3 bases at V and 6 bases at J, with 12 bases between. Germline V gives CDR1 DFQATT, CDR2 SNEGSKA (reference sequence). In DNA, the CDR3 is TGCAGTGCTAGTAGGGGCTATTTCAATGAGCAGTTCTTC. Its translation is CSASRGYFNEQFF.

This sequence joins TRBV6-2 or TRBV6-3 and TRBJ2-1, with a possible D match to TRBD2 (5 bases). The CDR3 has 15 residues. V was clipped by 5 bases and J by 6 bases, with 17 bases between them. CDR1 and CDR2 from the germline V gene are MNHEY and SVGEGT. In DNA, the CDR3 is TGTGCCAGCAGTATGATCGGACTGGTCGGCAATGAGCAGTTCTTC. This codes for CASSMIGLVGNEQFF.

This clonotype was counted at least ten times. This rearrangement joins TRBV7-9 to TRBJ1-6; no definite D call. V lost 5 bases, J lost 14 bases, and 16 bases lay in between. Germline CDR1 and CDR2: SEHNR and FQNEAQ (reference sequence). This CDR3 has 13 residues. As DNA, the CDR3 is TGTGCCAGCAGCCTGACTAGCGGACGAGCCCTCCACTTT. Protein: CASSLTSGRALHF. The entire variable domain, with the rest obtained from reference TRBV7-9 and TRBJ1-6, is as follows: DTGVSQNPRHKITKRGQNVTFRCDPISEHNRLYWYRQTLGQGPEFLTYFQNEAQLEKSRLLSDRFSAERPKGSFSTLEIQRTEQGDSAMYLCASSLTSGRALHFGNGTRLTVT.